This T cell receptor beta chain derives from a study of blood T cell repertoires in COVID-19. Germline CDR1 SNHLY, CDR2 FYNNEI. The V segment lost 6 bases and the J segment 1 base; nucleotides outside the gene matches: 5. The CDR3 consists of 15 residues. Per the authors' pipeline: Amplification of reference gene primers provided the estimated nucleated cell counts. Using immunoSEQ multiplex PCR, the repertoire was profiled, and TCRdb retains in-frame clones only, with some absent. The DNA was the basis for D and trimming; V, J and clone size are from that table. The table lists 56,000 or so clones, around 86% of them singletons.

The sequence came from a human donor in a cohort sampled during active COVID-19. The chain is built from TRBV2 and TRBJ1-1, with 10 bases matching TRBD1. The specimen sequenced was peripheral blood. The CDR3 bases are TGTGCCAGCAGCCGGGACAGGGGTCGGAACACTGAAGCTTTCTTT. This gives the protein CASSRDRGRNTEAFF.